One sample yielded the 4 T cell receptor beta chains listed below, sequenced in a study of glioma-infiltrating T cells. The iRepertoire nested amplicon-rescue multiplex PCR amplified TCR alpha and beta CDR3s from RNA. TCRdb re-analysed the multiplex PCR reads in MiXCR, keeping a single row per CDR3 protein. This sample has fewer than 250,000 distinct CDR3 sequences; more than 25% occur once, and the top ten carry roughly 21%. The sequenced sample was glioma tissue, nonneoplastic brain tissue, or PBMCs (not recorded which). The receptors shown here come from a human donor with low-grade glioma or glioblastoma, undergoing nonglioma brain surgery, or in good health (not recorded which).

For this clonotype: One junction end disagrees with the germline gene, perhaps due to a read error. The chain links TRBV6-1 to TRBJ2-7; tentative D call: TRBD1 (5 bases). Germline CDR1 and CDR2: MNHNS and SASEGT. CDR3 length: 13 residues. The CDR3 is CASARDRRYEQCF. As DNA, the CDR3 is TGTGCCAGCGCACGAGACAGACGCTACGAGCAGTGCTTC.

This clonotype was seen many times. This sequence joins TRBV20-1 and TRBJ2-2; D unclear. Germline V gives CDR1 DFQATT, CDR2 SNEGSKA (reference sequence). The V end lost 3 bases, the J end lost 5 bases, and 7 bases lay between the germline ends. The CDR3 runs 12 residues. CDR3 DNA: TGCAGTGCTAGTTACAGAACCGGGGAGCTGTTTTTT. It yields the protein CSASYRTGELFF.

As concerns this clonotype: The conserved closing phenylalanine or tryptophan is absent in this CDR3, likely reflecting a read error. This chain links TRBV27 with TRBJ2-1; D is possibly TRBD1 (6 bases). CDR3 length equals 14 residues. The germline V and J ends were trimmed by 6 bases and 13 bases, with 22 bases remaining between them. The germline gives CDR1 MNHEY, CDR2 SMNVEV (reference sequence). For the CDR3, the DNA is TGTGCCAGCAGACCGGGGCAGGGGATGGGGACCCAGTTCCTC. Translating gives CASRPGQGMGTQFL.

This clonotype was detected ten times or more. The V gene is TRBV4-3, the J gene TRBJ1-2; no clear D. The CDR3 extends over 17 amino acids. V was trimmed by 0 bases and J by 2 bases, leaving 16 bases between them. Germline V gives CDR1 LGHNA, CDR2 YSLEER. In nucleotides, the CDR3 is TGCGCCAGCAGCCAAGATATTCGAAAAAGGGCAAACTATGGCTACACCTTC. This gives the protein CASSQDIRKRANYGYTF.